Following are 21 T cell receptor beta chains from one sample sequenced in a study of T cells in localized non-small cell lung cancer. Using immunoSEQ multiplex PCR, the repertoire was profiled, and TCRdb retains in-frame clones only, with some absent. The table records thousands of clones, 27% of them present only once. This specimen was lung tumor tissue, taken before any cancer treatment. Receptors were obtained from a male donor aged 60 or over with stage III lung adenocarcinoma.

This clone has just a few counts. The chain joins TRBV6-8 to TRBJ1-3; a possible D gene is TRBD1 (6 bases). V shed 7 bases and J shed 3 bases, with 16 bases lying between them. The CDR3 covers 15 residues. CDR1 and CDR2 from the germline V gene are MNHGY and SAAAGT. This chain's CDR3 is CASTPGAGFGNTIYF. DNA of the CDR3: TGTGCCAGCACCCCAGGGGCCGGTTTTGGAAACACCATATATTTT.

This clone is termed medium-sized. V gene TRBV9 combines with J gene TRBJ1-4; 10 bases map to TRBD1. The CDR3 has 14 residues. V shed 5 bases, J shed 4 bases, and the junction held 2 bases outside the gene matches. Germline CDR1 SGDLS, CDR2 YYNGEE. The CDR3 region is CASSWTGGNEKLFF. The CDR3 DNA follows: TGTGCCAGCAGTTGGACAGGGGGTAATGAAAAACTGTTTTTT.

The chain is built from TRBV4-1 and TRBJ2-2, with D uncertain. V shed 0 bases and J shed 9 bases, with 11 bases lying between them. The CDR3 loop spans 14 amino acids. CDR1 MGHRA and CDR2 YSYEKL come from the germline V gene. The CDR3: CASSQDSARRELFF. The DNA for the CDR3 is TGCGCCAGCAGCCAAGATAGTGCTAGGAGGGAGCTGTTTTTT.

A few counts support this clone. This rearrangement joins TRBV9 to TRBJ2-3; D ambiguous. The germline CDR1 and CDR2 sequences are SGDLS and YYNGEE. V was shortened by 6 bases and J by 5 bases, with 19 bases between the two germline ends. This CDR3 region has 15 residues. CDR3 residues: CASTPSRKEGDTQYF. The CDR3 bases are TGTGCCAGCACTCCGTCGAGGAAGGAAGGAGATACGCAGTATTTT.

This clone was observed a handful of times. The genes are TRBV19 and TRBJ2-7, with 9 positions matching TRBD1. Per the germline V gene, CDR1 is LNHDA and CDR2 is SQIVND (reference sequence). This CDR3 region has 14 residues. V trimming: 5 bases; J trimming: 2 bases; junction bases outside the gene matches: 4. CDR3 DNA: TGTGCCAGTAGTTTCGGGACAGGGACCTACGAGCAGTACTTC. Its translation is CASSFGTGTYEQYF.

The chain has TRBV6-8 and TRBJ2-3; D is ambiguous. This CDR3 spans 12 amino acids. V was cut by 2 bases and J by 3 bases, with 3 bases left in between. Germline loops: CDR1 MNHGY, CDR2 SAAAGT. This CDR3 is CASSYGTDTQYF. The CDR3 nucleotides read TGTGCCAGCAGTTACGGGACAGATACGCAGTATTTT.

V and J are TRBV6-8 and TRBJ1-3; D ambiguous. The CDR3 extends over 17 amino acids. Germline CDR1 is MNHGY and CDR2 is SAAAGT. Trimming stripped 7 bases from V and 0 bases from J, with 19 bases between. The CDR3 is CASTPLFTGSSGNTIYF. For the CDR3, the DNA is TGTGCCAGCACGCCTCTGTTTACTGGGAGCTCTGGAAACACCATATATTTT.

The CDR3 loop reads CASSPPGQFGEQFF. The CDR3, as DNA: TGTGCCAGCTCACCACCGGGACAATTTGGGGAGCAGTTCTTC. The V call is TRBV18, the J call TRBJ2-1, with D tentatively TRBD1 (6 bases). V was clipped by 0 bases and J by 10 bases, with 13 bases between them. The CDR3 is 14 amino acids. Per germline, CDR1 KGHSH and CDR2 LQKENI.

This clone was seen more than once but under ten times. This chain links TRBV6-8 with TRBJ2-5; 13 nucleotides match TRBD2. The junction had 10 bases not matched to a gene; V was cut back by 7 bases and J by 5 bases. Germline assignment: CDR1 MNHGY and CDR2 SAAAGT. The length of the CDR3 is 16 residues. CDR3 bases: TGTGCCAGCAAAAGGCTGGGACTAGCGGGATTTGAGACCCAGTACTTC. As protein: CASKRLGLAGFETQYF.

Only a few counts were recorded for this clone. This chain joins TRBV11-3 and TRBJ1-2, with 8 bases aligning to TRBD1. The CDR3 covers 15 residues. V gave up 2 bases and J gave up 7 bases; unmatched junction bases: 9. CDR1 and CDR2 from the germline V gene are SGHNT and YENEEA. This CDR3 reads CASSLNRQGAVGYTF. CDR3 coding DNA: TGTGCCAGCAGCTTAAACCGGCAGGGGGCAGTTGGCTACACCTTC.

The chain combines TRBV19 with TRBJ1-5; D uncertain. The CDR3 loop spans 17 amino acids. The V end was cut by 0 bases, the J end by 5 bases, with 17 bases between. The V gene's germline CDR1 is LNHDA and CDR2 SQIVND (reference sequence). The CDR3 loop reads CASSIDKVTLFDQPQHF. In nucleotides, the CDR3 is TGTGCCAGTAGTATAGATAAGGTGACGCTATTCGATCAGCCCCAGCATTTT.

The CDR3 nucleotides are TGTGCCAGCAGTTACCCGGCACGGGGCCGAAGGGGAGAGACCCAGTACTTC. The encoded protein is CASSYPARGRRGETQYF. The rearrangement links TRBV6-8 to TRBJ2-5, with D perhaps being TRBD1 or TRBD2 (5 bases each). This CDR3 region has 17 residues. Germline V CDR1 and CDR2: MNHGY, SAAAGT. Between the trimmed V and J ends, which lost 2 bases and 4 bases, there was a span of 20 bases.

There are a few counts of this clone. The chain joins TRBV14 to TRBJ2-1, with 9 bases matching TRBD1. Germline CDR1 reads SGHDN; CDR2 reads FVKESK. This CDR3 comprises 16 residues. Trimming cost V 1 base and J 3 bases; bases outside gene matches: 4. The DNA of the CDR3 is TGTGCCAGCAGCCAAGCGACAGGGGGTAACTACAATGAGCAGTTCTTC. Translation: CASSQATGGNYNEQFF.

The CDR3 DNA reads TGTGCCAGCAGTGGGCCCTCCGTCTTCTCTGGGGCCAACGTCCTGACTTTC. This encodes CASSGPSVFSGANVLTF. The chain uses TRBV9 and TRBJ2-6; D call uncertain. Germline lookup yields CDR1 SGDLS and CDR2 YYNGEE. The CDR3 spans 17 residues. V was cut by 5 bases and J by 0 bases, with 15 bases left in between.

The chain recombines TRBV19 with TRBJ2-1; 10 nucleotides agree with TRBD2. The V segment lost 2 bases and the J segment 5 bases; nucleotides outside the gene matches: 9. CDR3 size: 17 residues. Germline CDR1 reads LNHDA; CDR2 reads SQIVND (reference sequence). The DNA for the CDR3 is TGTGCCAGTAGTATAAAAATGGGAGCGGGAGGGGACAATGAGCAGTTCTTC. Protein product: CASSIKMGAGGDNEQFF.

For the CDR3, the DNA is TGTGCCAGCAGGAGGGCCGGCGAGCAGTACTTC. It encodes CASRRAGEQYF. The rearrangement links TRBV6-7 to TRBJ2-7, with D possibly being TRBD2 (5 bases). TRBV6-7 is assigned to the ORF class and has an uncertain function. This CDR3 has 11 residues. V was cut by 6 bases and J by 6 bases, with 9 bases left in between.

This clone was seen a few times. The rearrangement uses TRBV28 and TRBJ2-2; D possibly corresponds to TRBD2 (6 bases). Germline loops: CDR1 MDHEN, CDR2 SYDVKM. This CDR3 has 13 residues. Trimming left V 4 bases short and J 7 bases short, with 10 bases between. CDR3 sequence (DNA): TGTGCCAGCAGTTGGGAGGTCTTCGGGGAGCTGTTTTTT. Translation gives CASSWEVFGELFF.

This clone was seen a few times. The chain combines TRBV7-8 with TRBJ1-6; D not resolved. Germline lookup yields CDR1 SGHVS and CDR2 FQNEAQ. The CDR3 is 13 residues long. The V gene lost 5 bases and the J gene lost 12 bases, with 14 bases spanning the gap. CDR3 protein: CASSPGRHLPLHF. The CDR3 DNA is TGTGCCAGCAGCCCCGGACGGCACTTACCCCTCCACTTT.

The rearrangement uses TRBV6-8 and TRBJ1-4, with TRBD1 matching 11 bases. J gave up 8 bases and V 10 bases, and 15 bases lay outside the gene matches. Germline values: CDR1 MNHGY, CDR2 SAAAGT. The CDR3 consists of 16 residues. The CDR3 is CATSDRGRKGGEKLFF. DNA of the CDR3: TGTGCCACCTCGGACAGGGGGCGCAAGGGGGGAGAAAAACTGTTTTTT.

This clone was seen a handful of times. The rearrangement links TRBV19 to TRBJ1-1; the D gene is possibly TRBD1 (6 bases). Trimming stripped 5 bases from V and 6 bases from J, with 16 bases between. The CDR3 covers 14 residues. Per germline, CDR1 LNHDA and CDR2 SQIVND (reference sequence). This CDR3 reads CASSAHRDIAEAFF. In nucleotides, the CDR3 is TGTGCCAGTAGTGCCCACAGGGACATCGCTGAAGCTTTCTTT.

J is TRBJ2-1 and V is TRBV11-3; TRBD1 matches 12 bases. CDR1 SGHNT and CDR2 YENEEA come from the germline V gene. With 5 bases clipped from V and 10 bases from J, the junction kept 9 bases outside the gene matches. The CDR3 is 15 residues long. This chain's CDR3 is CASSHRGTGGREQFF. DNA of the CDR3: TGTGCCAGCAGCCACAGGGGGACAGGGGGCCGGGAGCAGTTCTTC.